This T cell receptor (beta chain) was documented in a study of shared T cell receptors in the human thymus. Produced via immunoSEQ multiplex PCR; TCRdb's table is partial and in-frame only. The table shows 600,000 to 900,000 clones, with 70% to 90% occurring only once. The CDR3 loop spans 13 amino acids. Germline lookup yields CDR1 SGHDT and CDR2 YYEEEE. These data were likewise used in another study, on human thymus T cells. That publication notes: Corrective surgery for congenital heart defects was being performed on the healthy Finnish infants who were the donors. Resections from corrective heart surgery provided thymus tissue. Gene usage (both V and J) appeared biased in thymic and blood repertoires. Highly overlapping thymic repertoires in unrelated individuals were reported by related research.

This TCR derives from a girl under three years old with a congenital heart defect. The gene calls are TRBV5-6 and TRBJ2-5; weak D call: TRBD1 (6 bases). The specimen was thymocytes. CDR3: CAHKAPQGETQYF. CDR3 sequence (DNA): TGTGCTCACAAGGCGCCCCAGGGGGAGACCCAGTACTTC.